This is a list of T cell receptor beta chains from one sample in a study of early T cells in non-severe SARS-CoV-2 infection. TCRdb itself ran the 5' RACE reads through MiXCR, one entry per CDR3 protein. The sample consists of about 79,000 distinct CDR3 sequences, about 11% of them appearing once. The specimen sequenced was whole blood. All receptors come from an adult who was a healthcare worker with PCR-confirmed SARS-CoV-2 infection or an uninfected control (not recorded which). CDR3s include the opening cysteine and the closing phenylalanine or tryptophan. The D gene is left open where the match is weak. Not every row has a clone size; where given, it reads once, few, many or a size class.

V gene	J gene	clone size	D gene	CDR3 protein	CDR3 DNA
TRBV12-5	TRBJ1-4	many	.	CASARGSGAGHEKLFF	TGTGCTAGTGCCAGGGGTTCAGGGGCGGGACATGAAAAACTGTTTTTT
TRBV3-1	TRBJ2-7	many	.	CASSQGLVTDEQYF	TGTGCCAGCAGCCAAGGACTAGTAACTGACGAGCAGTACTTC
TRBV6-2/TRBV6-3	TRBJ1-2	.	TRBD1	CASSYNRQGSGPYGYTF	TGTGCCAGCAGTTACAACCGACAGGGGTCCGGCCCCTATGGCTACACCTTC
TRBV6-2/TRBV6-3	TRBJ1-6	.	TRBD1	CASSRDRVLTLHF	TGTGCCAGCAGTAGGGACAGGGTATTGACCCTCCACTTT
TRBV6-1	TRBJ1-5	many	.	CASRATRNQPQHF	TGTGCCAGCAGGGCCACAAGGAACCAGCCCCAGCATTTT
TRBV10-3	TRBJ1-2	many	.	CAISEDVGSLGGYTF	TGTGCCATCAGTGAGGATGTGGGCAGCCTCGGGGGCTACACCTTC
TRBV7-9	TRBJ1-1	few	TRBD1	CASSLVGGGTEAFF	TGTGCCAGCAGCTTAGTAGGGGGCGGCACTGAAGCTTTCTTT
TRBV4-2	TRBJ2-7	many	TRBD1	CATAKGGQGKAYEQYF	TGTGCCACAGCCAAAGGGGGACAGGGAAAGGCCTACGAGCAGTACTTC
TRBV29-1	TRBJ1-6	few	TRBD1	CSASIGQGDSPLHF	TGCAGCGCCTCAATAGGACAGGGAGATTCACCCCTCCACTTT
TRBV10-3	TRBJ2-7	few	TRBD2	CAILGREGTREQYF	TGTGCCATCCTGGGGAGGGAGGGGACCCGCGAGCAGTACTTC
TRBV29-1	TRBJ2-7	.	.	CSVAENSYEQYF	TGCAGCGTTGCAGAGAACTCCTACGAGCAGTACTTC